These 28 T cell receptor beta chains share one sample of origin, sequenced in a study of blood T cell repertoires in COVID-19. Only in-frame clones appear in the TCRdb table, and some are missing; sequencing was by immunoSEQ multiplex PCR. This repertoire shows 180,000 or so clones, about 86% found once; its top ten account for about 8.2%. The specimen sequenced was peripheral blood. The origin of the receptors is a man in his fifties or sixties with acute or convalescent COVID-19.

The CDR3: CASSLEERGSEKLFF. The CDR3 region has the DNA TGTGCCAGCAGCCTAGAGGAGAGGGGGAGCGAAAAACTGTTTTTT. The chain couples TRBV7-9 to TRBJ1-4, with D possibly matching TRBD1 (6 bases). CDR3 length: 15 residues. Trimming cost V 5 bases and J 8 bases, with 18 bases left between them. Germline lookup yields CDR1 SEHNR and CDR2 FQNEAQ (reference sequence).

J is TRBJ2-2 and V is TRBV2; 10 bases line up with TRBD1. The V and J ends lost 8 bases and 7 bases, in that order; junction bases with no gene match: 4. Per germline, CDR1 SNHLY and CDR2 FYNNEI. The CDR3 has 13 residues. CDR3 in amino acids: CASRDRGFGELFF. The CDR3 nucleotides read TGTGCCAGCCGGGACAGGGGATTCGGGGAGCTGTTTTTT.

J is TRBJ1-1 and V is TRBV5-1, with D perhaps matching TRBD1 (6 bases). This CDR3 comprises 14 residues. CDR1 is SGHRS and CDR2 is YFSETQ in the germline V gene. The V end lost 6 bases, the J end lost 4 bases, and 16 bases lay between the germline ends. The CDR3 region is CASTIQGSGTEAFF. In DNA, the CDR3 is TGCGCCAGCACTATACAGGGCTCGGGCACTGAAGCTTTCTTT. Based on the CDR3 plus reference TRBV5-1 and TRBJ1-1, the full variable domain is KAGVTQTPRYLIKTRGQQVTLSCSPISGHRSVSWYQQTPGQGLQFLFEYFSETQRNKGNFPGRFSGRQFSNSRSEMNVSTLELGDSALYLCASTIQGSGTEAFFGQGTRLTVV.

The chain carries TRBV5-1 and TRBJ1-4; 10 bases line up with TRBD1. The V gene's germline CDR1 is SGHRS and CDR2 YFSETQ. The V gene end was trimmed by 0 bases and the J gene end by 4 bases; junction bases not matched to a gene: 6. The CDR3 runs 17 residues. CDR3 region: CASSLAGTGVYNEKLFF. CDR3 nucleotides: TGCGCCAGCAGCTTGGCGGGGACAGGGGTTTATAATGAAAAACTGTTTTTT. The variable domain in full, completed from reference TRBV5-1 and TRBJ1-4, reads KAGVTQTPRYLIKTRGQQVTLSCSPISGHRSVSWYQQTPGQGLQFLFEYFSETQRNKGNFPGRFSGRQFSNSRSEMNVSTLELGDSALYLCASSLAGTGVYNEKLFFGSGTQLSVL.

For this clone: This CDR3 is also generated by other DNA sequences in the sample. The J gene is TRBJ2-2, the V gene TRBV2; D is uncertain. CDR1 is SNHLY and CDR2 is FYNNEI in the germline V gene. CDR3 length equals 12 residues. The V and J ends lost 9 bases and 5 bases respectively, with 10 bases between them. The CDR3 region is CASTRNTGELFF. CDR3 DNA: TGTGCCAGTACAAGAAATACCGGGGAGCTGTTTTTT.

The chain combines TRBV18 with TRBJ1-4; D is uncertain. V was pared by 3 bases and J by 6 bases, with 11 bases between. Germline CDR1 reads KGHSH; CDR2 reads LQKENI. The CDR3 has 14 amino acids. In nucleotides, the CDR3 is TGTGCCAGCTCACCCAGAGGTTTTGATGAAAAACTGTTTTTT. It yields the protein CASSPRGFDEKLFF.

This chain connects TRBV6-5 to TRBJ2-1; 7 bases agree with TRBD1. V shed 4 bases and J 8 bases; nucleotides not matched to a gene: 8. CDR3 length: 14 amino acids. Germline V gives CDR1 MNHEY, CDR2 SVGAGI. The CDR3 DNA reads TGTGCCAGCAGTTTTTCGACAGGGAACCATGAGCAGTTCTTC. Protein product: CASSFSTGNHEQFF.

V gene TRBV11-3 combines with J gene TRBJ2-5; tentative D call: TRBD2 (5 bases). The germline V gene has CDR1 SGHNT and CDR2 YENEEA. The CDR3 sequence is 17 residues long. V gave up 8 bases and J gave up 0 bases, with 22 bases separating them. CDR3 protein: CASSRRGSGAYQETQYF. The CDR3 DNA reads TGTGCCAGCTCGAGACGCGGGTCAGGCGCGTACCAAGAGACCCAGTACTTC. The entire variable domain, with the rest obtained from reference TRBV11-3 and TRBJ2-5, is as follows: EAGVVQSPRYKIIEKKQPVAFWCNPISGHNTLYWYLQNLGQGPELLIRYENEEAVDDSQLPKDRFSAERLKGVDSTLKIQPAELGDSAVYLCASSRRGSGAYQETQYFGPGTRLLVL.

The genes are TRBV28 and TRBJ2-7, with 11 bases aligning to TRBD2. Germline loops: CDR1 MDHEN, CDR2 SYDVKM. V dropped 4 bases and J dropped 2; count of bases not matched to a gene: 4. This CDR3 has 15 residues. The CDR3 sequence is CASSSGTSGAYEQYF. In DNA, the CDR3 is TGTGCCAGCAGTTCTGGGACTAGCGGCGCCTACGAGCAGTACTTC.

The V call is TRBV11-2, the J call TRBJ1-3; D may be TRBD1 (5 bases). Germline V CDR1 and CDR2: SGHAT, FQNNGV. V dropped 0 bases and J dropped 0 bases, with 21 bases sitting between them. This CDR3 comprises 20 residues. The chain's CDR3 is CASSLDQRGSHGISGNTIYF. DNA for the CDR3: TGTGCCAGCAGCTTAGATCAGCGGGGCTCCCATGGAATCTCTGGAAACACCATATATTTT.

The chain carries TRBV28 and TRBJ1-4, with D tentatively TRBD1 (6 bases). CDR3 length: 14 residues. V was clipped by 5 bases and J by 4 bases, with 11 bases between them. Looked up from germline, CDR1 is MDHEN and CDR2 is SYDVKM. CDR3 sequence (DNA): TGTGCCAGCAGTGACAGGTCTCATAATGAAAAACTGTTTTTT. It codes for CASSDRSHNEKLFF.

This clone showed up just once. The chain employs TRBV20-1 and TRBJ2-7, with a weak D call TRBD1 (5 bases). The CDR3 totals 11 residues. The germline V gene encodes CDR1 DFQATT and CDR2 SNEGSKA (reference sequence). V was pared by 2 bases and J by 8 bases, with 10 bases between. The CDR3 protein is CSARIGHQQYF. DNA of the CDR3: TGCAGTGCTAGAATTGGACACCAGCAGTACTTC.

The chain has TRBV7-9 and TRBJ1-2, with TRBD1 matching over 7 bases. The length of the CDR3 is 16 residues. After removal of 0 bases from V and 7 bases from J, the junction contained 11 bases not matched to a gene. The germline V gene has CDR1 SEHNR and CDR2 FQNEAQ (reference sequence). As DNA, the CDR3 is TGTGCCAGCAGCTTAGCAGACAGGGCAAGCCGTAGTGGCTACACCTTC. It is translated as CASSLADRASRSGYTF.

This clone was seen a handful of times. V is TRBV4-1 and J is TRBJ1-5; D gene uncertain. Trimming took 2 bases from V and 6 from J, leaving 8 bases between them. Germline-derived CDR1 and CDR2 are MGHRA and YSYEKL. The CDR3 spans 13 residues. The CDR3 DNA follows: TGCGCCAGCAGCCAACGAGATGGTCAGCCCCAGCATTTT. It yields the protein CASSQRDGQPQHF.

The V call is TRBV18, the J call TRBJ2-3; 9 bases are a match to TRBD1. The length of the CDR3 is 14 residues. Germline V lookup: CDR1 KGHSH, CDR2 LQKENI. V lost 2 bases, J lost 5 bases, and 2 bases stayed unmatched. The CDR3 loop is CASSPRTGEDTQYF. The CDR3 DNA sequence: TGTGCCAGCTCACCAAGGACAGGGGAAGATACGCAGTATTTT.

The V call is TRBV5-1, the J call TRBJ2-3; D uncertain. The germline V and J ends were trimmed by 4 bases and 4 bases, with 13 bases remaining between them. The CDR3 is 14 residues long. Germline assignment: CDR1 SGHRS and CDR2 YFSETQ. CDR3 region: CASSEQSSSDTQYF. For the CDR3, the DNA is TGCGCCAGCAGCGAACAAAGTTCCTCAGATACGCAGTATTTT.

This clone has just a few counts. The sample has other DNA sequences that encode this CDR3 too. V gene TRBV18 combines with J gene TRBJ2-7; TRBD2 aligns across 7 bases. The CDR3 is made up of 14 amino acids. The J segment lost 0 bases and the V segment lost 2 bases, leaving 1 base of the junction unmatched. Germline V gives CDR1 KGHSH, CDR2 LQKENI. CDR3 in DNA: TGTGCCAGCTCACCAGGACTAGTCTCCTACGAGCAGTACTTC. Translating it yields CASSPGLVSYEQYF.

The chain joins TRBV4-1 to TRBJ1-1, with TRBD1 as a possible D gene (5 bases). This CDR3 has 13 amino acids. CDR1 is MGHRA and CDR2 is YSYEKL in the germline V gene. Trimming took 3 bases from V and 8 from J, leaving 13 bases between them. CDR3 amino acids: CASSQVDRAEAFF. As DNA, the CDR3 is TGCGCCAGCAGCCAGGTCGACAGAGCCGAAGCTTTCTTT.

The V gene is TRBV29-1, the J gene TRBJ2-7, with 14 positions matching TRBD2. Trimming at V came to 7 bases and at J to 0 bases, leaving 8 bases not matched to a gene. The CDR3 extends over 16 amino acids. CDR1 SQVTM and CDR2 ANQGSEA come from the germline V gene. CDR3 residues: CSARTSGRTSSYEQYF. CDR3 DNA sequence: TGCAGCGCCAGGACTAGCGGGAGGACGAGCTCCTACGAGCAGTACTTC.

The chain carries TRBV7-2 and TRBJ2-7; 8 nucleotides agree with TRBD2. Germline CDR1 SGHTA, CDR2 FQGNSA. The CDR3 consists of 14 residues. V shed 5 bases and J 7 bases; nucleotides not matched to a gene: 10. The chain's CDR3 is CASSILAGTREQYF. For the CDR3, the DNA is TGTGCCAGCAGCATCTTAGCGGGAACGCGGGAGCAGTACTTC.

This clone was detected a few times. The chain is built from TRBV28 and TRBJ1-2, with 8 bases identical to TRBD1. Germline V CDR1 and CDR2: MDHEN, SYDVKM. After removal of 5 bases from V and 2 bases from J, the junction contained 4 bases not matched to a gene. The CDR3 is 14 residues long. The CDR3 here is CASSRQGTNYGYTF. In DNA, the CDR3 is TGTGCCAGCAGTAGACAGGGGACGAACTATGGCTACACCTTC.

V is TRBV28 and J is TRBJ2-5; 7 bases agree with TRBD1. Trimming cost V 4 bases and J 4 bases; bases outside gene matches: 9. The CDR3 spans 15 residues. Looked up from germline, CDR1 is MDHEN and CDR2 is SYDVKM. In DNA form, the CDR3 reads TGTGCCAGCAGTTCGACAGGGTATTCAGGAGAGACCCAGTACTTC. The encoded protein is CASSSTGYSGETQYF.

This chain uses TRBV7-9 with TRBJ2-1; TRBD2 matches at 8 bases. V dropped 8 bases and J dropped 6; count of bases not matched to a gene: 9. CDR3 length equals 14 residues. Germline CDR1 reads SEHNR; CDR2 reads FQNEAQ (reference sequence). This chain's CDR3 is CASLALAGINEQFF. The CDR3 DNA follows: TGTGCCAGCCTGGCGCTAGCGGGCATCAATGAGCAGTTCTTC.

This clone was detected a few times. V usage is TRBV30 and J usage is TRBJ1-1, with D perhaps TRBD1 (5 bases). Per germline, CDR1 GTSNPN and CDR2 SVGIG (reference sequence). This CDR3 comprises 16 residues. V lost 4 bases, J lost 4 bases, and 22 bases lay in between. As DNA, the CDR3 is TGTGCCTGGAAGAGCGGGACCGTGTGGGATGTCACTGAAGCTTTCTTT. It codes for CAWKSGTVWDVTEAFF.

V gene TRBV3-1 (or the pseudogene TRBV3-2) combines with J gene TRBJ1-2; the match to TRBD1 covers 8 bases. After removal of 1 base from V and 1 base from J, the junction contained 11 bases not matched to a gene. The CDR3 has 18 amino acids. Germline CDR1 is LGHDT and CDR2 is YNNKEL (reference sequence). This CDR3 reads CASSQGDRPILNNYGYTF. In DNA, the CDR3 is TGTGCCAGCAGCCAAGGGGACAGGCCGATACTCAATAACTATGGCTACACCTTC.

The chain joins TRBV7-3 to TRBJ2-3, with D perhaps TRBD2 (6 bases). There are 15 residues in the CDR3. The germline V and J ends were trimmed by 6 bases and 4 bases, with 17 bases remaining between them. Germline V lookup: CDR1 SGHTA, CDR2 FQGTGA. The CDR3 nucleotides are TGTGCCAGCAGTCCCGGTGGCGGGGCGGCAGATACGCAGTATTTT. Translation gives CASSPGGGAADTQYF.

The chain carries TRBV4-2 and TRBJ2-1; 11 nucleotides agree with TRBD1. V lost 0 bases, J lost 6 bases, and 4 bases stayed unmatched. The germline V gene has CDR1 LGHNA and CDR2 YNFKEQ. The CDR3 length is 16 residues. This CDR3 reads CASSQETGTGGNEQFF. CDR3 coding DNA: TGTGCCAGCAGCCAAGAAACCGGGACAGGGGGCAATGAGCAGTTCTTC.

This sequence joins TRBV2 and TRBJ1-2; a possible D gene is TRBD1 (6 bases). The CDR3 has 14 residues. Per germline, CDR1 SNHLY and CDR2 FYNNEI. V gave up 6 bases and J gave up 3 bases, with 14 bases separating them. CDR3 sequence: CASSSGVGHYGYTF. In nucleotides, the CDR3 is TGTGCCAGCAGCTCAGGGGTGGGGCACTATGGCTACACCTTC.